What follows are 26 T cell receptor beta chains derived from one specimen sequenced in a study of T cell responses to AZD1222 COVID-19 vaccine. Some clones are missing from TCRdb's copy, which holds only in-frame ones; the method was immunoSEQ multiplex PCR. Of 50,000 or so clones in the sample, approximately 80% were seen once. The starting material was peripheral blood, obtained 28 days after the second AZD1222 dose. Source of these receptors: an adult who received the AZD1222 COVID-19 vaccine.

V is TRBV6-1 and J is TRBJ1-5, with D hard to call. This CDR3 region has 13 residues. V was pared by 2 bases and J by 6 bases, with 8 bases between. Per the germline V gene, CDR1 is MNHNS and CDR2 is SASEGT. CDR3 in DNA: TGTGCCAGCAGTGAATTGTGGGCTCAGCCCCAGCATTTT. This codes for CASSELWAQPQHF.

In regard to this clone: The junction shows a germline mismatch at one end, possibly a read error. The rearrangement joins TRBV7-2 to TRBJ2-5; 11 positions agree with TRBD2. Germline CDR1 and CDR2: SGHTA and FQGNSA. The CDR3 consists of 14 residues. The CDR3 DNA sequence: TGTGCCAGCAGTTTAGCGGGAGGGCTAGAGACCCAGTACTTC. It specifies CASSLAGGLETQYF.

The chain is built from TRBV6-5 and TRBJ1-1; the D is unclear. The CDR3 length is 14 residues. V was shortened by 6 bases and J by 3 bases, with 14 bases between the two germline ends. Germline CDR1 is MNHEY and CDR2 is SVGAGI. The CDR3 region is CASSLVVRHTEAFF. In DNA, the CDR3 is TGTGCCAGCAGCCTCGTTGTGAGACACACTGAAGCTTTCTTT.

CDR3 in DNA: TGTGCCAGCAGAGCGACAGGGAGTAATTCACCCCTCCACTTT. Residues: CASRATGSNSPLHF. V is TRBV2 and J is TRBJ1-6, with 7 nucleotides matching TRBD1. After removal of 6 bases from V and 6 bases from J, the junction contained 5 bases not matched to a gene. From germline, CDR1 is SNHLY and CDR2 FYNNEI. There are 14 residues in the CDR3.

The rearrangement joins TRBV9 to TRBJ2-7, with 9 bases fitting TRBD1. CDR3 length equals 14 residues. The V segment lost 7 bases and the J segment 6 bases; nucleotides outside the gene matches: 11. CDR1 and CDR2 (germline): SGDLS, YYNGEE. In nucleotides, the CDR3 is TGTGCCAGCGGCCGGGACAGGGTACTCATCGAGCAGTACGTC. Protein sequence: CASGRDRVLIEQYV.

This clone was seen just once. The V gene is TRBV4-1, the J gene TRBJ1-2; D ambiguous. The CDR3 has 14 residues. The V end was cut by 2 bases, the J end by 0 bases, with 7 bases between. Germline V gene data show CDR1 as MGHRA and CDR2 as YSYEKL. CDR3 region: CASSQTEANYGYTF. In DNA form, the CDR3 reads TGCGCCAGCAGCCAAACGGAAGCTAACTATGGCTACACCTTC.

This chain uses TRBV4-1 with TRBJ1-3, with D tentatively TRBD1 (6 bases). This CDR3 has 16 amino acids. Germline V lookup: CDR1 MGHRA, CDR2 YSYEKL. Trimming stripped 4 bases from V and 0 bases from J, with 13 bases between. Here the CDR3 reads CASSPQGQGSGNTIYF. CDR3 coding DNA: TGCGCCAGCAGCCCACAGGGACAAGGCTCTGGAAACACCATATATTTT.

The V and J genes are TRBV19 and TRBJ1-3, with a possible D match to TRBD1 (5 bases). CDR3 length: 14 amino acids. The ends were cut back, 6 bases at V and 9 bases at J, with 18 bases in the middle. Germline V CDR1 and CDR2: LNHDA, SQIVND (reference sequence). The DNA of the CDR3 is TGTGCCAGTAGAAGGACCGGGACGGTGGGCACCATATATTTT. Protein: CASRRTGTVGTIYF.

The table lists this clone with a count of one. The genes are TRBV27 and TRBJ1-1; 8 nucleotides align to TRBD1. The CDR3 is 12 residues long. Trimming cost V 4 bases and J 12 bases; bases outside gene matches: 7. Germline V CDR1 and CDR2: MNHEY, SMNVEV (reference sequence). The CDR3 reads CASSSMDRETFF. CDR3 coding DNA: TGTGCCAGCAGTTCCATGGACAGGGAAACTTTCTTT.

The chain couples TRBV9 to TRBJ2-1; D is possibly TRBD1 or TRBD2 (5 bases each). Trimming took off 3 bases at V and 6 bases at J, with 13 bases between the two ends. This CDR3 is 14 amino acids long. In germline, CDR1 is SGDLS, CDR2 YYNGEE. The CDR3 here is CASSGPGTSNEQFF. CDR3 bases: TGTGCCAGCAGCGGACCCGGGACGAGCAATGAGCAGTTCTTC.

The chain uses TRBV6-5 and TRBJ2-5; D perhaps matches TRBD1 (7 bases). Deletions cut 7 bases from V and 6 bases from J, with 12 bases between. This CDR3 has 12 residues. Looked up from germline, CDR1 is MNHEY and CDR2 is SVGAGI. Here the CDR3 DNA reads TGTGCCAGCATGCGGGACAGCCAGACCCAGTACTTC. It codes for CASMRDSQTQYF.

The gene calls are TRBV4-1 and TRBJ1-3, with 7 nucleotides matching TRBD1. The ends lost 2 bases at V and 1 base at J; junction bases unmatched: 8. CDR1 MGHRA and CDR2 YSYEKL come from the germline V gene. CDR3 length equals 17 residues. DNA of the CDR3: TGCGCCAGCAGCCAACGAACAGGGGCAGTATCTGGAAACACCATATATTTT. Residues: CASSQRTGAVSGNTIYF.

The rearrangement joins TRBV6-4 to TRBJ2-5; D may match TRBD1 or TRBD2 (5 bases each). CDR3 length equals 13 residues. V was pared by 4 bases and J by 4 bases, with 10 bases between. Germline lookup yields CDR1 MRHNA and CDR2 SNTAGT. The CDR3 sequence: CASSVGVGETQYF. CDR3 bases: TGTGCCAGCAGTGTGGGGGTTGGAGAGACCCAGTACTTC.

Sample share makes this clone medium-sized. The chain links TRBV16 to TRBJ2-3, with a weak D call TRBD1 (5 bases). The germline CDR1 and CDR2 sequences are KGHSY and FQNENV. V was clipped by 4 bases and J by 1 base, with 6 bases between them. This CDR3 is built from 13 residues. CDR3 DNA sequence: TGTGCCAGCAGCCCAGGGCGCACAGATACGCAGTATTTT. Amino acid sequence: CASSPGRTDTQYF.

The genes are TRBV30 and TRBJ1-3, with D uncertain. The CDR3 length is 14 residues. Trimming left V 1 base short and J 0 bases short, with 7 bases between. CDR1 is GTSNPN, CDR2 SVGIG, per germline (reference sequence). The CDR3 DNA sequence: TGTGCCTGGAGTGGTGGGTCCTCTGGAAACACCATATATTTT. Translating gives CAWSGGSSGNTIYF.

The rearrangement uses TRBV3-1 (or the pseudogene TRBV3-2) and TRBJ2-2, with D perhaps TRBD2 (5 bases). This CDR3 spans 12 amino acids. Germline values: CDR1 LGHDT, CDR2 YNNKEL (reference sequence). The V gene lost 4 bases and the J gene lost 8 bases, with 8 bases spanning the gap. The chain's CDR3 is CASSPRRGELFF. As DNA, the CDR3 is TGTGCCAGCAGCCCTCGGAGGGGGGAGCTGTTTTTT.

The chain uses TRBV18 and TRBJ2-3; D gene uncertain. Germline-derived CDR1 and CDR2 are KGHSH and LQKENI. The CDR3 length is 14 residues. V gave up 0 bases and J gave up 8 bases, with 12 bases separating them. The CDR3 is CASSPPIFSRTQYF. The CDR3 DNA is TGTGCCAGCTCACCACCGATATTCAGTCGTACGCAGTATTTT.

The V call is TRBV18, the J call TRBJ2-1; 8 bases are a match to TRBD1. The CDR3 has 14 amino acids. CDR1 is KGHSH and CDR2 is LQKENI in the germline V gene. Trimming removed 6 bases from V and 8 bases from J; junction bases left unmatched: 9. The CDR3 loop reads CASSPGQGRDEQFF. The CDR3 bases are TGTGCCAGCTCCCCCGGACAGGGTAGGGATGAGCAGTTCTTC.

This chain connects TRBV27 to TRBJ1-5; perhaps TRBD1 as D (6 bases). The CDR3 runs 16 residues. The germline V gene has CDR1 MNHEY and CDR2 SMNVEV (reference sequence). The germline V and J ends were trimmed by 4 bases and 4 bases, with 17 bases remaining between them. CDR3 nucleotide sequence: TGTGCCAGCAGTTGGGTCGGCAGGGGCGGGAATCAGCCCCAGCATTTT. It yields the protein CASSWVGRGGNQPQHF.

This clone was picked up one time. This chain links TRBV6-5 with TRBJ1-4, with 8 bases lining up with TRBD1. Germline V gives CDR1 MNHEY, CDR2 SVGAGI. The V and J ends lost 0 bases and 8 bases, in that order; junction bases with no gene match: 5. This CDR3 contains 15 residues. The CDR3 nucleotides read TGTGCCAGCAGTTACTCAGGACAGGGTGGAGAAAAACTGTTTTTT. It codes for CASSYSGQGGEKLFF.

The rearrangement joins TRBV15 to TRBJ2-2, with a possible D match to TRBD1 (5 bases). Germline assignment: CDR1 LNHNV and CDR2 YYDKDF (reference sequence). This CDR3 comprises 14 residues. Trimming removed 5 bases at V and 2 bases at J, with 9 bases between. The CDR3 protein is CATSETANTGELFF. For the CDR3, the DNA is TGTGCCACCAGCGAGACAGCAAACACCGGGGAGCTGTTTTTT.

The V and J genes are TRBV7-2 and TRBJ2-3; D unclear. CDR3 length: 14 amino acids. Trimming pared 5 bases from V and 4 bases from J, leaving 13 bases between. Germline assignment: CDR1 SGHTA and CDR2 FQGNSA. This chain's CDR3 is CASSPPGVSDTQYF. The CDR3 DNA reads as TGTGCCAGCAGCCCCCCTGGCGTCTCAGATACGCAGTATTTT.

The chain couples TRBV6-5 to TRBJ2-1, with unresolved D. V lost 11 bases to trimming and J lost 9 bases, with 20 bases between them. There are 13 residues in the CDR3. CDR1 and CDR2 from the germline V gene are MNHEY and SVGAGI. The CDR3 loop reads CAGKNPQVGEQFF. The CDR3 nucleotides read TGTGCCGGAAAAAACCCCCAGGTCGGTGAGCAGTTCTTC.

The chain employs TRBV5-1 and TRBJ2-1, with D possibly called TRBD1 or TRBD2 (5 bases each). Germline V gene lookup returns CDR1 SGHRS and CDR2 YFSETQ. Trimming cost V 7 bases and J 6 bases, with 11 bases left between them. This CDR3 spans 12 amino acids. The CDR3 protein is CASYEGLNEQFF. For the CDR3, the DNA is TGCGCCAGCTACGAGGGGCTCAATGAGCAGTTCTTC. Using reference TRBV5-1 and TRBJ2-1 for the parts outside the CDR3, the full variable domain is KAGVTQTPRYLIKTRGQQVTLSCSPISGHRSVSWYQQTPGQGLQFLFEYFSETQRNKGNFPGRFSGRQFSNSRSEMNVSTLELGDSALYLCASYEGLNEQFFGPGTRLTVL.

V is TRBV19 and J is TRBJ1-1; D is possibly TRBD1 (5 bases). The V end lost 7 bases, the J end lost 1 base, and 19 bases lay between the germline ends. The CDR3 contains 16 residues. CDR1 is LNHDA and CDR2 is SQIVND in the germline V gene (reference sequence). The CDR3 protein is CASNGGPGHRNTEAFF. In DNA, the CDR3 is TGTGCCAGTAATGGGGGACCGGGGCATAGGAACACTGAAGCTTTCTTT.

The chain uses TRBV11-2 and TRBJ2-1; either TRBD1 or TRBD2 may supply D (5 bases each). CDR3 length equals 14 residues. Germline-derived CDR1 and CDR2 are SGHAT and FQNNGV. V was cut by 3 bases and J by 7 bases, with 13 bases left in between. This CDR3 is CASSLGSEGNEQFF. The CDR3 DNA reads as TGTGCCAGCAGCTTGGGCAGCGAGGGGAATGAGCAGTTCTTC.